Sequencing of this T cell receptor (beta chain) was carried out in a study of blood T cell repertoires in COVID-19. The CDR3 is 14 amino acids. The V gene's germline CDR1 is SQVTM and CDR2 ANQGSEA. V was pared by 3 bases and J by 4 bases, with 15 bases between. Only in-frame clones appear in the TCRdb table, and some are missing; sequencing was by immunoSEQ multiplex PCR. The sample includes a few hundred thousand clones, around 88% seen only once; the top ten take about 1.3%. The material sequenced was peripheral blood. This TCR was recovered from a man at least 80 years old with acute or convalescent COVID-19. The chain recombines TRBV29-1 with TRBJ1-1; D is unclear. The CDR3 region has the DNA TGCAGCGTTGAGATTCGGGTGGGAGGCACTGAAGCTTTCTTT. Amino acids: CSVEIRVGGTEAFF.